A selection of T cell receptor delta chains follows, all from one sample in a study of gamma-delta chains in newborns, infants, children. TCRdb applied CATT to the reads for clone calling. This sample has some 1,800 delta-chain clones, with 35% to 50% found just once. What was sequenced was blood. Receptor source: a child who had a fever. Both conserved end residues are part of each CDR3. Fields, in order: CDR3 DNA, CDR3 protein, clone size, V gene, D gene, J gene. D genes are given only for firm matches. Clone sizes are given selectively: once, few, many, or a class where the clone is expanded.

CDR3nt: TGTGCCTGTTTCCCCGTACTGGGGGATACGAGGTGGGACACCCGACAGATGTTTTTC; CDR3aa: CACFPVLGDTRWDTRQMFF; abundance: large; v_gene: TRDV2; d_gene: TRDD3; j_gene: TRDJ3
CDR3nt: TGTGCTCTTGGGGACACCATAAGGGTCCCGCGGTCGTTCTCCCTGTACATCGATAAACTCATCTTT; CDR3aa: CALGDTIRVPRSFSLYIDKLIF; abundance: .; v_gene: TRDV1; d_gene: .; j_gene: TRDJ1
CDR3nt: TGTGCCTGTGAACTACTGGGGGATTCCGATAAACTCATCTTT; CDR3aa: CACELLGDSDKLIF; abundance: few; v_gene: TRDV2; d_gene: TRDD3; j_gene: TRDJ1
CDR3nt: TGTGCCTGTGACCCCGTACTGGGGGACCTCTACCGGTACACCGATAAACTCATCTTT; CDR3aa: CACDPVLGDLYRYTDKLIF; abundance: large; v_gene: TRDV2; d_gene: TRDD3; j_gene: TRDJ1
CDR3nt: TGTGCCTGTGACACCCTACTGGGGGAGGGGTACACCGATAAACTCATCTTT; CDR3aa: CACDTLLGEGYTDKLIF; abundance: large; v_gene: TRDV2; d_gene: TRDD3; j_gene: TRDJ1
CDR3nt: TGTGCCTGTGACACCGGAGGTCGGAAAACTGGGGGAGACACCGATAAACTCATCTTT; CDR3aa: CACDTGGRKTGGDTDKLIF; abundance: few; v_gene: TRDV2; d_gene: TRDD3; j_gene: TRDJ1
CDR3nt: TGTGCCTGTGACCTACTGGGGGATTTGACAGCACAACTCTTCTTT; CDR3aa: CACDLLGDLTAQLFF; abundance: .; v_gene: TRDV2; d_gene: TRDD3; j_gene: TRDJ2
CDR3nt: TGTGCCTGTGACAGGGTGGGAGCCACCGATAAACTCATCTTT; CDR3aa: CACDRVGATDKLIF; abundance: large; v_gene: TRDV2; d_gene: .; j_gene: TRDJ1
CDR3nt: TGTGCCTGTGACGCCGTTCCTACGGTTACTGGGGTAAGCTCCCGGGACACCCGACAGATGTTTTTC; CDR3aa: CACDAVPTVTGVSSRDTRQMFF; abundance: .; v_gene: TRDV2; d_gene: .; j_gene: TRDJ3
CDR3nt: TGTGCCTGTGACGCGATGCTGGGGGATACCCCGTGGACCGATAAACTCATCTTT; CDR3aa: CACDAMLGDTPWTDKLIF; abundance: medium-sized; v_gene: TRDV2; d_gene: TRDD3; j_gene: TRDJ1
CDR3nt: TGTGCCTGTGACACCGTACTGGGTTCCGATAAACTCATCTTT; CDR3aa: CACDTVLGSDKLIF; abundance: large; v_gene: TRDV2; d_gene: .; j_gene: TRDJ1
CDR3nt: TGTGCCTGTGACTCAGTACTGGGGGATCCACTAGGGGTACACACCGATAAACTCATCTTT; CDR3aa: CACDSVLGDPLGVHTDKLIF; abundance: large; v_gene: TRDV2; d_gene: TRDD3; j_gene: TRDJ1
CDR3nt: TGTGCCTGTGACACCGTGATATCTTCCCGAGGGCCACTGGGGGATACGCTAGGGGTTACCGATAAACTCATCTTT; CDR3aa: CACDTVISSRGPLGDTLGVTDKLIF; abundance: .; v_gene: TRDV2; d_gene: TRDD3; j_gene: TRDJ1
CDR3nt: TGTGCCTGTGACACCGTGAAGGTGGGGGATACGCACCAACTCCTCGCGTACACCGATAAACTCATCTTT; CDR3aa: CACDTVKVGDTHQLLAYTDKLIF; abundance: few; v_gene: TRDV2; d_gene: TRDD3; j_gene: TRDJ1
CDR3nt: TGTGCTCTTGGGGAATCGGCCTTCTTTCCTACGGATGTGGGGATTACCGATAAACTCATCTTT; CDR3aa: CALGESAFFPTDVGITDKLIF; abundance: medium-sized; v_gene: TRDV1; d_gene: .; j_gene: TRDJ1
CDR3nt: TGTGCTCTTGGGGAACTATCTGTTTGGCACGGAGGGGACTGGGGGATAAGGGGTCGACTGTACACCGATAAACTCATCTTT; CDR3aa: CALGELSVWHGGDWGIRGRLYTDKLIF; abundance: medium-sized; v_gene: TRDV1; d_gene: TRDD3; j_gene: TRDJ1
CDR3nt: TGTGCCTGTGACAGTACTGGGGGATACAGCTCCTGGGACACCCGACAGATGTTTTTC; CDR3aa: CACDSTGGYSSWDTRQMFF; abundance: medium-sized; v_gene: TRDV2; d_gene: TRDD3; j_gene: TRDJ3
CDR3nt: TGTGCCTGTGAACCGCTAGCGTTGGGGGATAAACTCATCTTT; CDR3aa: CACEPLALGDKLIF; abundance: .; v_gene: TRDV2; d_gene: .; j_gene: TRDJ1
CDR3nt: TGTGCCTGTGACACCGTACTGGGGGATACGAGGGGGCCGTACACCGATAAACTCATCTTT; CDR3aa: CACDTVLGDTRGPYTDKLIF; abundance: medium-sized; v_gene: TRDV2; d_gene: TRDD3; j_gene: TRDJ1
CDR3nt: TGTGCCTGTGACACGGTGGGGGAGACCGATAAACTCATCTTT; CDR3aa: CACDTVGETDKLIF; abundance: large; v_gene: TRDV2; d_gene: TRDD3; j_gene: TRDJ1
CDR3nt: TGTGCCTGTGACACTTCCTGGGGGATACCGACGGCCTGGGACACCCGACAGATGTTTTTC; CDR3aa: CACDTSWGIPTAWDTRQMFF; abundance: few; v_gene: TRDV2; d_gene: TRDD3; j_gene: TRDJ3
CDR3nt: TGTGCCTGTGACACCCCCTGGGGGATTATGGACACCGATAAACTCATCTTT; CDR3aa: CACDTPWGIMDTDKLIF; abundance: few; v_gene: TRDV2; d_gene: TRDD3; j_gene: TRDJ1
CDR3nt: TGTGCCTGTGACACCGTCCCCTATACTGGGGGGAAAACCGAGTACGCCGATAAACTCATCTTT; CDR3aa: CACDTVPYTGGKTEYADKLIF; abundance: once; v_gene: TRDV2; d_gene: TRDD3; j_gene: TRDJ1